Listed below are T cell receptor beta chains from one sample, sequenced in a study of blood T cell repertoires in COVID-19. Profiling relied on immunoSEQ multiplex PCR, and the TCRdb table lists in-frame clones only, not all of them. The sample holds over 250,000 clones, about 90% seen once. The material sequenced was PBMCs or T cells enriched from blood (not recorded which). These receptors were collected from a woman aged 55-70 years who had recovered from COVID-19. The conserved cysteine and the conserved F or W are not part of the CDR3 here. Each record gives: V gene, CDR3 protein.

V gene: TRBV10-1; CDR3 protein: ASRSADSYEQY
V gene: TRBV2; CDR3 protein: ASSHSPGQAYEQY
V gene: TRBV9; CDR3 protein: ASSGQKNTGELF
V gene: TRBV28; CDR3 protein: ASRDGQLTDTQY
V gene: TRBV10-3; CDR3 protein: AISESGTSFGETQY
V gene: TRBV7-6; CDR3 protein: ASSRQRAGSTGELF
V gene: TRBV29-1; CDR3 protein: SVGSNEKLF
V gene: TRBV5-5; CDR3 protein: ASSFRGQGNYGYT
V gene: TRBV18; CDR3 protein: ASSPPGQGGEKLF
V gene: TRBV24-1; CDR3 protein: ATSAPSGLAGLNEQF
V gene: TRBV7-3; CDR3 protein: ASSLSMSGAGNEQF
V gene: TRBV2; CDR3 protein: ASKTGGVEKLF
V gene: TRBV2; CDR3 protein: ASSDDRSINYGYT
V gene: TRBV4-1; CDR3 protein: ASSQDWQGYDQPQH
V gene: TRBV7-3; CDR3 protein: ASRVDSYQETQY
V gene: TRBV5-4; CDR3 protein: ASRDTGSSNQPQH
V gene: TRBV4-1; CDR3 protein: ASSQDLAGAYTDTQY
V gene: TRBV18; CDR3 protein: ASSPQATGLDTGELF
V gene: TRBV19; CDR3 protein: ASCGRGLNYGYT
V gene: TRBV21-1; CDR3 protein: ANRPRLKGRGTEAF
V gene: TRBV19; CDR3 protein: ASSIEGATGWGNQPQH
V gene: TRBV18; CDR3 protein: ASSPEVGGYT
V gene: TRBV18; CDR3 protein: ASSPSRGSEQY
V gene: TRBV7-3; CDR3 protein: ASSSGSSFRNEQF
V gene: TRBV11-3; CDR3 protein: ASSSSYNSPLH
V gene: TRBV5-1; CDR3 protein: ASSTGQGANYGYT
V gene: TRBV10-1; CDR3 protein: ASSDGLAGSNNEQF
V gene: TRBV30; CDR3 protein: AWSVYGLRLEQY
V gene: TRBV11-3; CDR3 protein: ASSPQTGYTEAF
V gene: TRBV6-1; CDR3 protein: ASSEQGSTDTQY
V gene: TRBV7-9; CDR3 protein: ASSLGQGDTGELF
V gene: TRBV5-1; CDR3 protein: ASSYGQGRGQPQH
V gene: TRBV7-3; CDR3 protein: ASSYRSGGDGGYT
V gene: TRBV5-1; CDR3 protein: ASSFGGSDNEKLF
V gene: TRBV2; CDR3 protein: ASSATRTGKNIQY
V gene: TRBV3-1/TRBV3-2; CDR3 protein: ASRPAGPNSYNEQF
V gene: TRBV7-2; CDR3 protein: ASSIFGQGGTEAF
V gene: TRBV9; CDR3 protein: ASSVAGASYNEQF
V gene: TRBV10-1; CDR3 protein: ATGRSRNSDTQY
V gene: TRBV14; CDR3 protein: ASSQVRGSGEQY
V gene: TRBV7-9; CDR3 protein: ASSLRTGTNNTGELF
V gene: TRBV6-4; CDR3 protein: ASSGQSNTGELF
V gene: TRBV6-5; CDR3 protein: ASGGGYLYEQY
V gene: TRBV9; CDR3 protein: ASSVEVRSTDTQY
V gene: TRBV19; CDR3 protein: ASTGTSWTGELF
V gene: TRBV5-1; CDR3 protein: ASSPEVRGGGEQY
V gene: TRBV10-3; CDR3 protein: AIRLWDRGNYGYT
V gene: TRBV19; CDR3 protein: ASSPTRGVSSYEQY
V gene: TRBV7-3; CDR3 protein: ASSYRDRKDTQY